This T cell receptor beta chain derives from a study of cytomegalovirus exposure and HLA in healthy donors. Points from the study as a whole: In a later analysis, compared with equally common non-associated chains, HLA-associated beta chains were more expanded. Approximately 160 TCR beta chains were listed as cytomegalovirus-associated.

Details on this clone: No antigen is known for it.

The PCR used 60 Vbeta and 13 Jbeta primers. Libraries were prepared by immunoSEQ multiplex PCR; TCRdb keeps only in-frame clonotypes and omits some of them. The profile shows 200,000 to 250,000 clones, roughly 83% of them singletons. Germline assignment: CDR1 SGHNT and CDR2 YYREEE (reference sequence). This CDR3 has 14 amino acids. V dropped 6 bases and J dropped 8; count of bases not matched to a gene: 8. Whereas donors were nominally healthy upon sampling, unrecorded immune exposures were probable. This sequence originates from a girl aged 10 to 17 in good health and CMV-seronegative. Input material: PBMCs. This chain links TRBV5-4 with TRBJ2-1; 10 bases agree with TRBD1. The CDR3 nucleotides are TGTGCCAGCAATCCGGGACAGGGGAAACATGAGCAGTTCTTC. This sequence encodes CASNPGQGKHEQFF.